The sequence of this TCR beta chain was determined in a study of blood T cell repertoires in COVID-19. About the study: Researchers got acute and convalescent COVID-19 samples from the United States, Italy and Spain. PBMCs, B-cell-depleted T cells, or T cells provided the cDNA or gDNA that made up the material.

Self-reported history from a screening survey and questionnaire set each donor's cohort. Under the authors' procedure: It was from reference gene primer amplification that nucleated cell counts were estimated. The repertoire was sequenced with immunoSEQ multiplex PCR; TCRdb's copy has only in-frame clones and lacks some. V, J and clone size reflect that table, while D and trimming were determined from the DNA. This repertoire shows fewer than 200,000 clones, roughly 80% found once; its top ten account for roughly 12%. The CDR3 is made up of 15 amino acids. Germline-derived CDR1 and CDR2 are SGHDT and YYEEEE. A word on this clone: The junction differs from germline at one of its ends, possibly a read error.

This chain joins TRBV5-6 and TRBJ2-3; perhaps TRBD2 as D (6 bases). The sequencing input was PBMCs or T cells enriched from blood (not recorded which). This receptor was obtained from a middle-aged man who had recovered from COVID-19. This CDR3 is CASILGGAYTDTQYF. In DNA, the CDR3 is TGTGCCAGCATCTTGGGCGGGGCTTACACAGATACGCAGTATTTT.